This T cell receptor (beta chain) was found in a study of blood T cell repertoires in COVID-19 (TCRdb year 2020). About the investigation overall: The collaborator samples originated in the United States, Italy and Spain and spanned the acute and convalescent phases of COVID-19. The material from the prospective study consisted of cDNA or gDNA derived from T cells, B-cell-depleted T cells, or PBMCs. The dataset comprised deeply sampled blood TCRbeta repertoires from subjects exposed to, actively infected with, or recovered from COVID-19. A freely available public database, intended as a resource for researchers studying the immune response to SARS-CoV-2, is where the repertoires were released. Samples came from the ongoing ImmuneRACE study (first 160 participants) plus 1,254 subjects from 6 global collaborators. Sample metadata almost always included a de-identified subject ID, COVID-19 status, age in years and sex. Where HLA class I and class II types were available, the types were taken from metadata supplied by the sample provider, not from assay-based typing.

The immunoSEQ Assay, a bias-controlled multiplex PCR, was used to amplify TCRbeta CDR3 regions from genomic DNA. The authors' analysis ran thus. The number of nucleated cells in each sample was estimated from the amplification of reference gene primers within the assay. Sequence reads were collapsed and filtered to measure the absolute abundance of every unique TCRbeta CDR3 rearrangement. Productive Simpson clonality was computed per sample as the square root of Simpson's diversity index over productive rearrangements. Imported from immuneACCESS, the table was reduced by TCRdb to in-frame sequences with V and J called. These copies leave out some clones; in studies compared against another copy, an unresolved V gene accounts for under half, and the cause of the remainder is not known. That table furnishes V, J and clone size, whereas the DNA furnished D and trimming. Present in this sample are some 100,000 clones, more than 70% of which were seen just once. The ten largest clones add up to roughly 25% of the sample.

The germline V gene supplies CDR1 SGHDT and CDR2 YYEEEE. V ends up 5 bases short and J 4 bases short, with an unmatched junction base count of 10. The CDR3, from cysteine to phenylalanine, totals 16 residues. This entry keeps only the CDR3 DNA: 48 bases, framed from base 1. As to this clone: Its antigen has not been determined. No clone much larger than this one lies a single base away; base qualities are absent.

Each collaborating institution followed its own protocols to collect whole blood in K2EDTA tubes. For TCRbeta analysis, collaborator samples were shipped as frozen whole blood, as isolated PBMCs, or as DNA extracted from either sample type. General conclusions and limits of the study: Clinical and demographic metadata were provided uncurated, with the amount varying by source and participant.

The sequenced material came from peripheral blood. The clonotype was recovered from a human donor in a cohort sampled during active COVID-19. The chain is encoded by TRBV5-6 joined to TRBJ2-1; a stretch of 9 junction bases matches TRBD2. The CDR3 region has the sequence CASRPTGTSKYNEQFF. The nucleotide sequence is TGTGCCAGCAGACCAACCGGGACTAGCAAATACAATGAGCAGTTCTTC.